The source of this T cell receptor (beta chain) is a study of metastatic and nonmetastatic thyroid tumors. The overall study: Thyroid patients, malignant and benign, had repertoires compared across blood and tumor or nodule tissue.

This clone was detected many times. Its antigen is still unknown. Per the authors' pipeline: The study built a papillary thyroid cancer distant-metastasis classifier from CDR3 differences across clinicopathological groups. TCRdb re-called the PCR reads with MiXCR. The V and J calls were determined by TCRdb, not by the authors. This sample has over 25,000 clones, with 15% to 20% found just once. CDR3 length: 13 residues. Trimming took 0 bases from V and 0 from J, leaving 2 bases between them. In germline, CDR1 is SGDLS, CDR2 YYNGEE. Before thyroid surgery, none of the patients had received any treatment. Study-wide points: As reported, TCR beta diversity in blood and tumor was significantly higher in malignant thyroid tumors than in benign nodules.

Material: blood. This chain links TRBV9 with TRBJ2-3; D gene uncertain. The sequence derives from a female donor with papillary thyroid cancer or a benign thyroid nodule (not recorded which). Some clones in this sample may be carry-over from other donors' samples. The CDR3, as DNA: TGTGCCAGCAGCGTAGAAAGCACAGATACGCAGTATTTT. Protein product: CASSVESTDTQYF. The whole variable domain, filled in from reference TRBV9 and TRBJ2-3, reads DSGVTQTPKHLITATGQRVTLRCSPRSGDLSVYWYQQSLDQGLQFLIQYYNGEERAKGNILERFSAQQFPDLHSELNLSSLELGDSALYFCASSVESTDTQYFGPGTRLTVL.